This TCR beta chain was observed in a study of tumor-infiltrating lymphocytes in primary liver carcinoma. cDNA specific to TCR beta was made from around 470 ng of total RNA, with a constant-region primer employed for priming. Three nested multiplex PCR rounds of slightly modified ARM-PCR generated TCR beta libraries. One entry per CDR3 protein results from TCRdb running MiXCR on the multiplex PCR reads. The repertoire holds approximately 54,000 distinct CDR3 sequences, with over 65% as singletons. Co-extraction of RNA and DNA was performed on about 19-33 mg of unsorted bulk tissue. This clonotype was recorded once. Material for sequencing was liver tumor tissue from sampling region 2. Subset: tumor region T2, inferior pole. The TCR sequence derives from a man aged 35 to 55 with primary liver carcinoma and hepatitis B virus infection.

The CDR3 DNA reads as TGTGCCAGCAGTGACTCGGCGGACGGAACCTGCGAGCAGTACTTC. Translated, it gives CASSDSADGTCEQYF. The gene calls are TRBV6-1 and TRBJ2-7; D ambiguous. With 3 bases removed from V and 6 bases from J, the gap between germline ends came to 18 bases. This CDR3 contains 15 residues. CDR1 is MNHNS, CDR2 SASEGT, per germline.